Given below is one TCR beta chain in context. Its target is not known. Germline V CDR1 and CDR2: LNHDA, SQIVND (reference sequence). The CDR3 runs 16 residues. The source of the sample is a study of T cells expressing NK-cell markers. Study summary: It was from sorted CD3+CD56+NKG2C+, CD3+CD56+NKG2C- and CD3+CD56-NKG2C+ T cells that TCR beta repertoires came.

Scientists made TCR beta cDNA using 5'RACE template switching with UMIs. Reanalyzing the 5' RACE reads, TCRdb keeps one entry per CDR3 protein, without DNA. The sample has 130,000 to 150,000 distinct CDR3 sequences. General study findings and limits: The study left the HCMV specificity of expanded NKG2C+ T cell clones unresolved. There were a handful of donors in whom these clonotypes also led the CD3+CD56-NKG2C+ fraction.

This chain uses TRBV19 with TRBJ2-2; TCRdb's D call, TRBD1, is unchecked because there is no DNA. This TCR derives from a man between 18 and 35 years old in good health. The source material was blood T cells: a sorted CD56 or NKG2C T cell subset, CD4+ or CD8+ T cells, or bulk PBMC T cells (not recorded which). CDR3 sequence reads: CASREMGQLNTGELFF.